The 4 T cell receptor beta chains reported below all come from one sample, sequenced in a study of T-cell memory formation after mild COVID-19. TCRdb called the 5' RACE reads again in MiXCR, with one record for every CDR3 protein. The repertoire holds around 320,000 distinct CDR3 sequences, approximately 14% seen once, with roughly 23% in the top ten. The sequencing sample was made of PBMCs or a T cell subset sorted from them (not recorded which). The origin of the receptors is a man between 18 and 29 years old who had mild COVID-19 (a few samples of this study predate the infection). Cell type and time point are not known.

This rearrangement joins TRBV7-9 to TRBJ1-5, with TRBD1 matching 10 bases. The length of the CDR3 is 16 residues. Per germline, CDR1 SEHNR and CDR2 FQNEAQ (reference sequence). V lost 3 bases to trimming and J lost 2 bases; unmatched junction nucleotides: 4. CDR3 nucleotides: TGTGCCAGCAGCTTTGCCGGGACAGGGGGCAATCAGCCCCAGCATTTT. It specifies CASSFAGTGGNQPQHF.

The chain links TRBV5-1 to TRBJ2-1, with D possibly matching TRBD1 (5 bases). Trimming removed 5 bases from V and 8 bases from J, with 17 bases in between. CDR1 is SGHRS and CDR2 is YFSETQ in the germline V gene. The CDR3 contains 14 residues. The CDR3 bases are TGCGCCAGCAGTCCAGGGTCCCCCAACGATGAGCAGTTCTTC. It codes for CASSPGSPNDEQFF.

This clonotype has ten or more counts. This chain links TRBV5-1 with TRBJ2-1; 7 positions agree with TRBD1. After removal of 1 base from V and 15 bases from J, the junction contained 13 bases not matched to a gene. The CDR3 is made up of 14 amino acids. Germline lookup yields CDR1 SGHRS and CDR2 YFSETQ. CDR3 bases: TGCGCCAGCAGCTTGAGTGCTCCCGGGACAGTGCTGTTCTTC. It yields the protein CASSLSAPGTVLFF.

This clonotype appeared a few times. Just one base apart from a much larger clone, this may be a read error. The chain couples TRBV20-1 to TRBJ2-6; D remains ambiguous. The germline V and J ends were trimmed by 2 bases and 0 bases, with 2 bases remaining between them. Germline-derived CDR1 and CDR2 are DFQATT and SNEGSKA (reference sequence). The CDR3 is 13 residues long. This chain's CDR3 is CSARLSGANVLTF. CDR3 in DNA: TGCAGTGCTAGACTCTCTGGGGCCAACGTCCTGACTTTC.